The 13 T cell receptor beta chains presented below share a single source sample, sequenced in a study of T cell responses to AZD1222 COVID-19 vaccine (dated by TCRdb to the early 2020s). Libraries were built with the immunoSEQ multiplex PCR assay. TCRdb limited this immuneACCESS table to in-frame rearrangements with V and J called. A share of clones is missing; checked studies link under half to unresolved V genes, and the rest is unexplained. For this sample there are approximately 60,000 clones; 76% appear just once. The ten biggest clones cover roughly 13% of the sample. This specimen's time point label, interpreted: baseline before first vaccination. The sequences come from peripheral blood, collected on day 0 of AZD1222 vaccination. Receptor source: an adult in good health.

The rearrangement joins TRBV3-1 (or the pseudogene TRBV3-2) to TRBJ2-7; D perhaps matches TRBD1 (5 bases). Germline CDR1 LGHDT, CDR2 YNNKEL (reference sequence). The CDR3 covers 17 residues. V lost 2 bases and J 5 bases, leaving 22 bases between the germline ends. CDR3 loop: CASSQYIGAEELNEQYF. The CDR3 DNA reads TGTGCCAGCAGCCAATATATTGGGGCAGAGGAACTTAACGAGCAGTACTTC.

V gene TRBV6-4 combines with J gene TRBJ1-6; D not resolved. In germline, CDR1 is MRHNA, CDR2 SNTAGT. V was trimmed by 3 bases and J by 13 bases, leaving 10 bases between them. The CDR3 runs to 12 residues. The CDR3 DNA reads as TGTGCCAGCAGTGATACCCTTTACCCCCTCCACTTT. It yields the protein CASSDTLYPLHF.

The chain joins TRBV7-2 to TRBJ2-1; D is perhaps TRBD2 (5 bases). Trimming took off 5 bases at V and 8 bases at J, with 13 bases between the two ends. CDR1 is SGHTA and CDR2 is FQGNSA in the germline V gene. CDR3 length: 13 residues. The CDR3 DNA is TGTGCCAGCAGCGCAAGGACCGGGGATGAGCAGTTCTTC. The encoded protein is CASSARTGDEQFF. The complete variable domain, with remaining parts taken from reference TRBV7-2 and TRBJ2-1, reads GAGVSQSPSNKVTEKGKDVELRCDPISGHTALYWYRQSLGQGLEFLIYFQGNSAPDKSGLPSDRFSAERTGGSVSTLTIQRTQQEDSAVYLCASSARTGDEQFFGPGTRLTVL.

This clone was recorded a few times. V gene TRBV10-3 combines with J gene TRBJ2-7; unclear D gene. The CDR3 sequence is 11 residues long. The germline CDR1 and CDR2 sequences are ENHRY and SYGVKD. Between the trimmed V and J ends, which lost 8 bases and 3 bases, there was a span of 8 bases. The CDR3 reads CAISTNYEQYF. The CDR3 DNA reads as TGTGCCATCTCAACTAACTACGAGCAGTACTTC.

J is TRBJ1-2 and V is TRBV19; no definite D call. Trimming cost V 5 bases and J 7 bases, with 17 bases left between them. From germline, CDR1 is LNHDA and CDR2 SQIVND (reference sequence). The CDR3 runs 14 residues. CDR3 nucleotide sequence: TGTGCCAGTAGTCCTACGCTAATAGAAAGTGGCTACACCTTC. This encodes CASSPTLIESGYTF.

CDR3 region: CSGGSTDTQYF. For the CDR3, the DNA is TGCAGCGGGGGGAGCACAGATACGCAGTATTTT. The rearrangement joins TRBV20-1 to TRBJ2-3; TRBD2 matches at 7 bases. Germline CDR1 reads DFQATT; CDR2 reads SNEGSKA (reference sequence). The CDR3 length is 11 residues.

This clone appeared once. This could be a read error, since a much larger clone is one nucleotide away. V and J are TRBV27 and TRBJ2-7, with D possibly being TRBD2 (6 bases). V shed 8 bases and J shed 3 bases, with 11 bases lying between them. Germline values: CDR1 MNHEY, CDR2 SMNVEV (reference sequence). The CDR3 runs 12 residues. In DNA form, the CDR3 reads TGTGCCAGCGGAGGGGTCGTCTACGAGCAGTACTTC. It yields the protein CASGGVVYEQYF.

The V call is TRBV4-3, the J call TRBJ2-7; the match to TRBD2 covers 9 bases. Germline CDR1 LGHNA, CDR2 YSLEER. This CDR3 spans 15 amino acids. The J segment lost 2 bases and the V segment lost 3 bases, leaving 5 bases of the junction unmatched. The CDR3 sequence is CASSQLAGVTYEQYF. CDR3 nucleotide sequence: TGCGCCAGCAGCCAGTTAGCGGGGGTCACCTACGAGCAGTACTTC.

This rearrangement joins TRBV5-8 to TRBJ2-7; D not certain. CDR3 length: 11 amino acids. Trimming left V 3 bases short and J 6 bases short, with 7 bases between. CDR1 and CDR2 from the germline V gene are SGHTS and YDEGEE. The CDR3 loop reads CASSSLSEQYF. CDR3 nucleotides: TGTGCCAGCAGCTCGCTTAGCGAGCAGTACTTC.

The chain links TRBV20-1 to TRBJ1-2; no clear D gene. The CDR3 covers 11 residues. Germline-derived CDR1 and CDR2 are DFQATT and SNEGSKA (reference sequence). Between the trimmed V and J ends, which lost 3 bases and 2 bases, there was a span of 4 bases. The CDR3 protein is CSASENYGYTF. DNA of the CDR3: TGCAGTGCTAGTGAGAACTATGGCTACACCTTC.

The V call is TRBV15, the J call TRBJ2-5; 7 bases map to TRBD1. From germline, CDR1 is LNHNV and CDR2 YYDKDF (reference sequence). The CDR3 is 12 amino acids. V dropped 8 bases and J dropped 4; count of bases not matched to a gene: 4. Here the CDR3 reads CATLDRRETQYF. For the CDR3, the DNA is TGTGCCACCCTGGACAGGAGAGAGACCCAGTACTTC.

This clone was picked up many times. The chain combines TRBV7-9 with TRBJ1-5, with D hard to call. There are 16 residues in the CDR3. Trimming pared 1 base from V and 2 bases from J, leaving 12 bases between. From germline, CDR1 is SEHNR and CDR2 FQNEAQ (reference sequence). DNA for the CDR3: TGTGCCAGCAGCTTAGGTCCTATGGGAGGCAATCAGCCCCAGCATTTT. It is translated as CASSLGPMGGNQPQHF.

The chain links TRBV5-8 to TRBJ1-5, with D unresolved. V was cut by 4 bases and J by 3 bases, with 5 bases left in between. CDR3 length equals 12 residues. The germline CDR1 and CDR2 sequences are SGHTS and YDEGEE. CDR3 DNA: TGTGCCAGCAGCCTACACAATCAGCCCCAGCATTTT. Amino acids: CASSLHNQPQHF.